The T cell receptor beta chain described here comes from a study of blood T cell repertoires in COVID-19. Study context: Whether acute or convalescent, the COVID-19 samples came from the United States, Italy and Spain. Nucleic acid was either cDNA or gDNA, and it came from T cells, B-cell-depleted T cells, or PBMCs.

The V and J ends lost 0 bases and 2 bases respectively, with 11 bases between them. The germline gives CDR1 MNHEY, CDR2 SVGAGI. The CDR3 loop spans 15 amino acids. Study processing details: Amplification of reference gene primers provided the estimated nucleated cell counts. Assay used: immunoSEQ multiplex PCR; TCRdb lists only in-frame clones, some missing. V and J calls and clone size are copied from that table; D and trimming were computed from the DNA. The table records more than 150,000 clones, around 87% of them present only once. The V and J genes are TRBV6-5 and TRBJ2-7; TRBD1 might be the D (5 bases). The receptor was isolated from a woman in her thirties or forties with acute or convalescent COVID-19. Sequencing was done on a sample of peripheral blood. CDR3: CASSYSDKGAYEQYF. CDR3 sequence (DNA): TGTGCCAGCAGTTACTCGGATAAAGGGGCCTACGAGCAGTACTTC.